The entry below describes one T cell receptor (beta chain). It has no known antigen specificity. No base quality information exists; no much larger clone differs at one position. This specimen's time point label, interpreted: baseline before first vaccination. Vaccinee samples were obtained from the UK trials COV001 and COV002, which included a single-blind randomized controlled phase 2/3 trial of AZD1222 (ChAdOx1 nCoV-19) in healthy adults. For TCRbeta chain sequencing, PBMC samples were collected from trial participants at day 0 and at day 28 after the second dose. The data originate from a study of T cell responses to AZD1222 COVID-19 vaccine (dated by TCRdb to 2020 to 2022). Turning to the overall study: AZD1222 recipients whose second dose came at about 4 weeks and those whose second dose came at about 12 weeks were combined into one group, since spike-specific TCR depth and breadth did not differ between the two schedules. A total of more than 230 trial participants underwent TCR sequencing, of whom some 210 received two doses of AZD1222 and about 26 received two doses of the MenACWY control vaccine. Trial participants were enrolled by age into subgroups of 18-55, 56-69 and 70-plus years, and about 150, 27 and 61 TCR-sequenced participants, respectively, were included in these subgroups. Study-level results and caveats: Vaccine-associated CD4 TCRs spanned the whole spike protein, with dominant responses in regions 160-218 and 743-854. Conclusions about previously exposed vaccinees are limited because only five to seven AZD1222 recipients were SARS-CoV-2 seropositive at baseline. Epitopes outside the regions mutated in the B.1.351 and B.1.1.7 variants were reportedly recognized by nearly half of the unique spike-specific TCRs. No day 14 peak-response samples were available, so repertoires were characterized only after the peak T cell response. Most participants were white British and females outnumbered males, and the authors suggested that clonal diversity may have been underestimated. Spike-specific TCR breadth and depth rose significantly after two AZD1222 doses compared with day 0 and with MenACWY recipients. In the small 56-69-year group, the increase in depth fell short of significance, most likely because of low power.

Trimming costs V 5 bases and J 3 bases, and their ends lie 13 bases apart. Reading the germline V gene gives CDR1 SGHDN and CDR2 FVKESK. There are 14 amino acids in the CDR3, from cysteine to phenylalanine inclusive. Only the CDR3 DNA is retained, 42 bases long and in frame from the first base. The CDR3 regions of human TCRbeta chains were subjected to immunosequencing. Regarding the original processing steps: TCRs in the repertoires were compared against a reference library of SARS-CoV-2-specific TCRs that had been generated with the MIRA antigen-specificity platform. Breadth meant the fraction of unique TCRs that were SARS-CoV-2-associated, whereas depth meant the fraction of total T cells that were SARS-CoV-2-associated. Using the MIRA data, each spike-specific TCR was mapped to the spike region that the TCR reacts to and placed in a CD4 or CD8 class. Log10-transformed breadth and depth values were compared by one-way ANOVA with Sidak's multiple comparisons tests. The immuneACCESS repertoire file appears here via TCRdb, limited to in-frame rearrangements. These files lack a portion of the clones; in checked studies, under half of the deficit traces to unresolved V genes, and the cause of the others is not known. That table furnishes V, J and clone size, whereas the DNA furnished D and trimming. The sample data list 110,000 or so clones, and about 88% of these were observed just once. About a sixth of the sample is in the top ten clones.

This sample comprised peripheral blood, obtained on day 0 of AZD1222 vaccination. The clonotype originates from an adult in good health. The chain joins TRBV14 to TRBJ1-2, with the D gene uncertain. Here the CDR3 is given as CASSAWEWYYGYTF. In nucleotide form, the sequence is TGTGCCAGCAGCGCTTGGGAGTGGTACTATGGCTACACCTTC. The CDR3, completed at both ends by the reference TRBV14 and TRBJ1-2 genes, gives the full variable domain EAGVTQFPSHSVIEKGQTVTLRCDPISGHDNLYWYRRVMGKEIKFLLHFVKESKQDESGMPNNRFLAERTGGTYSTLKVQPAELEDSGVYFCASSAWEWYYGYTFGSGTRLTVV.